The clone carrying this TCR beta chain was recorded once. The antigen is undetermined. The isolated RNA, all of it, was reverse transcribed, so expressed TCRB transcripts were what got sequenced. Some clones are missing from TCRdb's copy, which holds only in-frame ones; the method was immunoSEQ multiplex PCR. Of over 15,000 clones listed, around two thirds are singletons. The CDR3 has 15 amino acids. The V gene's germline CDR1 is SGHTA and CDR2 FQGNSA. V was clipped by 3 bases and J by 8 bases; unmatched bases: 8. CD4+ naive, central memory, regulatory and stem cell-like memory cells were sorted via CD45RO/CCR7/CD25/CD127/CD95/CD27. The data belong to a study of beta chain features in type 1 diabetes. The overall study: 107,917,701 sorted cells were examined across all samples. The study, taken as a whole, reports: When Type 1 diabetes patients were examined, their TCRB CDR3s proved moderately but significantly shorter in all four CD4+ subsets.

The sample comprised Tregs from blood. This clonotype originated in a man younger than 40 with type 1 diabetes. The chain joins TRBV7-2 to TRBJ2-1; 9 positions match TRBD2. The CDR3 here is CASSFGLALGDEQFF. The CDR3 region has the DNA TGTGCCAGCAGCTTCGGACTAGCGCTGGGGGATGAGCAGTTCTTC.